The rows below give T cell receptor beta chains drawn from one sample of a study of PD-1 blockade in classical Hodgkin lymphoma. Sequenced by immunoSEQ multiplex PCR; TCRdb stores in-frame clones only, minus some. Of just over 60,000 clones in the sample, around 88% were seen once. The input for sequencing was peripheral blood mononuclear cells (PBMCs), taken at baseline. The receptor set was obtained from a human donor with classical Hodgkin lymphoma. CDR3s include the opening cysteine and the closing phenylalanine or tryptophan. The D gene is left open where the match is weak. Only part of the rows carry a size: once, few, many, or a class if the clone is expanded.

v_call: TRBV30; clone_size: .; j_call: TRBJ1-1; d_call: .; cdr3_length: 12; cdr3_aa: CAWSRISTEAFF; cdr3_nt: TGTGCCTGGAGTAGGATCAGCACTGAAGCTTTCTTT
v_call: TRBV7-3; clone_size: .; j_call: TRBJ1-6; d_call: TRBD1; cdr3_length: 14; cdr3_aa: CASSTRDRVYSLHF; cdr3_nt: TGTGCCAGCAGCACCCGGGACAGGGTATACTCCCTCCACTTT
v_call: TRBV11-2; clone_size: .; j_call: TRBJ2-7; d_call: TRBD2; cdr3_length: 15; cdr3_aa: CASSFGGWDGYEQYF; cdr3_nt: TGTGCCAGCAGCTTCGGGGGGTGGGACGGCTACGAGCAGTACTTC
v_call: TRBV5-1; clone_size: .; j_call: TRBJ1-4; d_call: .; cdr3_length: 18; cdr3_aa: CASSYPGRDMPTNEKLFF; cdr3_nt: TGCGCCAGCAGCTATCCAGGGAGGGACATGCCAACTAATGAAAAACTGTTTTTT
v_call: TRBV6-6; clone_size: once; j_call: TRBJ1-5; d_call: .; cdr3_length: 15; cdr3_aa: CATLPGGAGNQPQHF; cdr3_nt: TGTGCCACCCTCCCCGGGGGGGCGGGCAATCAGCCCCAGCATTTT
v_call: TRBV7-3; clone_size: .; j_call: TRBJ2-5; d_call: TRBD1; cdr3_length: 14; cdr3_aa: CASSSTTGTGVWYF; cdr3_nt: TGTGCCAGCAGCTCTACGACCGGGACAGGGGTGTGGTACTTC
v_call: TRBV19; clone_size: .; j_call: TRBJ2-3; d_call: .; cdr3_length: 13; cdr3_aa: CASSTPQGGTQYF; cdr3_nt: TGTGCCAGTAGTACACCCCAGGGGGGTACGCAGTATTTT
v_call: TRBV4-1; clone_size: .; j_call: TRBJ2-1; d_call: TRBD1; cdr3_length: 15; cdr3_aa: CASSQEQGKDNEQFF; cdr3_nt: TGCGCCAGCAGCCAAGAACAGGGGAAGGACAATGAGCAGTTCTTC
v_call: TRBV6-1; clone_size: .; j_call: TRBJ1-1; d_call: .; cdr3_length: 12; cdr3_aa: CASRHAGDEAFF; cdr3_nt: TGTGCCAGCAGGCATGCAGGGGACGAAGCTTTCTTT
v_call: TRBV28; clone_size: .; j_call: TRBJ2-2; d_call: .; cdr3_length: 14; cdr3_aa: CASSLIPYTGELFF; cdr3_nt: TGTGCCAGCAGTTTAATCCCTTACACCGGGGAGCTGTTTTTT
v_call: TRBV9; clone_size: .; j_call: TRBJ1-1; d_call: .; cdr3_length: 14; cdr3_aa: CASSVGVGEEEAFF; cdr3_nt: TGTGCCAGCAGCGTAGGGGTCGGGGAGGAAGAAGCTTTCTTT
v_call: TRBV9; clone_size: .; j_call: TRBJ2-7; d_call: .; cdr3_length: 15; cdr3_aa: CASSVASGDRYEQYF; cdr3_nt: TGTGCCAGCAGCGTAGCCTCAGGGGACCGATACGAGCAGTACTTC
v_call: TRBV14; clone_size: .; j_call: TRBJ2-7; d_call: .; cdr3_length: 16; cdr3_aa: CASSQDRSSPTYEQYF; cdr3_nt: TGTGCCAGCAGCCAAGATCGGTCGAGCCCCACCTACGAGCAGTACTTC
v_call: TRBV19; clone_size: .; j_call: TRBJ2-7; d_call: .; cdr3_length: 14; cdr3_aa: CASSIVGQQYEQYF; cdr3_nt: TGTGCCAGTAGTATAGTAGGACAGCAATACGAGCAGTACTTC
v_call: TRBV7-9; clone_size: .; j_call: TRBJ2-5; d_call: .; cdr3_length: 16; cdr3_aa: CASSFAGTNLQETQYF; cdr3_nt: TGTGCCAGCAGTTTTGCCGGGACCAACCTCCAAGAGACCCAGTACTTC
v_call: TRBV5-5; clone_size: .; j_call: TRBJ2-3; d_call: .; cdr3_length: 12; cdr3_aa: CASSLLTDTQYF; cdr3_nt: TGTGCCAGCAGCTTGCTCACAGATACGCAGTATTTT
v_call: TRBV7-2; clone_size: few; j_call: TRBJ2-7; d_call: TRBD2; cdr3_length: 16; cdr3_aa: CASSSGWTSGSYEQYF; cdr3_nt: TGTGCCAGCAGTTCGGGATGGACTAGCGGTTCCTACGAGCAGTACTTC
v_call: TRBV4-3; clone_size: .; j_call: TRBJ2-2; d_call: TRBD2; cdr3_length: 17; cdr3_aa: CASSQEAGGRTTGELFF; cdr3_nt: TGCGCCAGCAGCCAAGAAGCGGGGGGGCGAACAACCGGGGAGCTGTTTTTT
v_call: TRBV7-2; clone_size: once; j_call: TRBJ2-1; d_call: .; cdr3_length: 12; cdr3_aa: CASSHALREQFF; cdr3_nt: TGTGCCAGCAGCCACGCTCTGAGGGAGCAGTTCTTC
v_call: TRBV9; clone_size: .; j_call: TRBJ2-1; d_call: .; cdr3_length: 14; cdr3_aa: CASSNQDGAGEQFF; cdr3_nt: TGTGCCAGCAGCAACCAGGACGGAGCGGGTGAGCAGTTCTTC
v_call: TRBV9; clone_size: .; j_call: TRBJ1-6; d_call: TRBD1; cdr3_length: 17; cdr3_aa: CASSVGQGTSYNSPLHF; cdr3_nt: TGTGCCAGCAGCGTGGGACAGGGAACCTCCTATAATTCACCCCTCCACTTT
v_call: TRBV7-3; clone_size: .; j_call: TRBJ2-2; d_call: .; cdr3_length: 15; cdr3_aa: CASSLQAENTGELFF; cdr3_nt: TGTGCCAGCAGCTTACAGGCAGAGAACACCGGGGAGCTGTTTTTT
v_call: TRBV19; clone_size: .; j_call: TRBJ2-1; d_call: TRBD2; cdr3_length: 17; cdr3_aa: CASSRTSGGALSNEQFF; cdr3_nt: TGTGCCAGTAGCCGGACTAGCGGGGGGGCCTTATCGAATGAGCAGTTCTTC
v_call: TRBV10-1; clone_size: .; j_call: TRBJ1-1; d_call: TRBD1; cdr3_length: 15; cdr3_aa: CASSADRRVWTEAFF; cdr3_nt: TGCGCCAGCAGTGCGGACAGGAGGGTGTGGACTGAAGCTTTCTTT
v_call: TRBV19; clone_size: .; j_call: TRBJ1-2; d_call: TRBD1; cdr3_length: 15; cdr3_aa: CASSIETGGIYGYTF; cdr3_nt: TGTGCCAGTAGTATTGAGACAGGGGGAATCTATGGCTACACCTTC
v_call: TRBV25-1; clone_size: .; j_call: TRBJ1-4; d_call: .; cdr3_length: 15; cdr3_aa: CASSEFGRASEKLFF; cdr3_nt: TGTGCCAGCAGTGAATTCGGCAGGGCAAGCGAAAAACTGTTTTTT
v_call: TRBV11-2; clone_size: .; j_call: TRBJ2-7; d_call: .; cdr3_length: 13; cdr3_aa: CASSPVGAYEQYF; cdr3_nt: TGTGCCAGCAGCCCAGTGGGGGCCTACGAGCAGTACTTC
v_call: TRBV5-6; clone_size: .; j_call: TRBJ1-1; d_call: .; cdr3_length: 15; cdr3_aa: CASSFEFPENTEAFF; cdr3_nt: TGTGCCAGCAGCTTCGAATTTCCAGAAAACACTGAAGCTTTCTTT
v_call: TRBV28; clone_size: .; j_call: TRBJ2-3; d_call: TRBD1; cdr3_length: 16; cdr3_aa: CASSPRQGAGTDTQYF; cdr3_nt: TGTGCCAGCAGTCCAAGACAGGGGGCAGGCACAGATACGCAGTATTTT
v_call: TRBV6-4; clone_size: .; j_call: TRBJ2-1; d_call: .; cdr3_length: 13; cdr3_aa: CASSRDPQFEQFF; cdr3_nt: TGTGCCAGCAGCAGGGACCCCCAATTTGAGCAGTTCTTC
v_call: TRBV19; clone_size: once; j_call: TRBJ1-4; d_call: .; cdr3_length: 15; cdr3_aa: CASSSIQGQSEKLFF; cdr3_nt: TGTGCCAGTAGTTCTATACAGGGACAATCTGAGAAACTGTTTTTT
v_call: TRBV9; clone_size: .; j_call: TRBJ2-1; d_call: .; cdr3_length: 14; cdr3_aa: CASSSQSGSDEQFF; cdr3_nt: TGTGCCAGCAGCTCCCAATCAGGGAGTGATGAGCAGTTCTTC
v_call: TRBV2; clone_size: .; j_call: TRBJ2-1; d_call: TRBD2; cdr3_length: 12; cdr3_aa: CASSKGTSGALF; cdr3_nt: TGTGCCAGCAGCAAGGGGACTAGCGGGGCCCTCTTC
v_call: TRBV6-4; clone_size: few; j_call: TRBJ2-1; d_call: TRBD2; cdr3_length: 16; cdr3_aa: CASSPTSGDGENEQFF; cdr3_nt: TGTGCCAGCAGTCCGACTAGCGGGGATGGGGAAAATGAGCAGTTCTTC
v_call: TRBV19; clone_size: few; j_call: TRBJ1-1; d_call: .; cdr3_length: 14; cdr3_aa: CASSSREMITEAFF; cdr3_nt: TGTGCCAGTAGTTCCAGGGAAATGATCACTGAAGCTTTCTTT
v_call: TRBV28; clone_size: .; j_call: TRBJ1-1; d_call: .; cdr3_length: 14; cdr3_aa: CASSLGGGGTEAFF; cdr3_nt: TGTGCCAGCAGTTTAGGGGGCGGGGGCACTGAAGCTTTCTTT
v_call: TRBV4-3; clone_size: .; j_call: TRBJ1-5; d_call: .; cdr3_length: 13; cdr3_aa: CASSQEVNQPQHF; cdr3_nt: TGCGCCAGCAGCCAAGAGGTCAATCAGCCCCAGCATTTT
v_call: TRBV7-2; clone_size: .; j_call: TRBJ1-3; d_call: TRBD1; cdr3_length: 17; cdr3_aa: CASSRQTGTGTGNTIYF; cdr3_nt: TGTGCCAGCAGCCGACAGACTGGGACAGGGACCGGAAACACCATATATTTT
v_call: TRBV28; clone_size: .; j_call: TRBJ2-2; d_call: .; cdr3_length: 14; cdr3_aa: CASSDNELPGELFF; cdr3_nt: TGTGCCAGCAGTGACAACGAACTTCCCGGGGAGCTGTTTTTT
v_call: TRBV19; clone_size: .; j_call: TRBJ1-5; d_call: TRBD1; cdr3_length: 16; cdr3_aa: CASSIPGQVSNQPQHF; cdr3_nt: TGTGCCAGTAGTATCCCCGGACAGGTTTCCAATCAGCCCCAGCATTTT
v_call: TRBV27; clone_size: .; j_call: TRBJ2-1; d_call: TRBD1; cdr3_length: 14; cdr3_aa: CASSAGTGVNEQFF; cdr3_nt: TGTGCCAGCAGTGCCGGGACAGGGGTCAATGAGCAGTTCTTC
v_call: TRBV6-1; clone_size: .; j_call: TRBJ1-6; d_call: .; cdr3_length: 14; cdr3_aa: CASSEVGKDSPLHF; cdr3_nt: TGTGCCAGCAGTGAAGTTGGCAAAGATTCACCCCTCCACTTT
v_call: TRBV5-1; clone_size: few; j_call: TRBJ2-1; d_call: .; cdr3_length: 14; cdr3_aa: CASSLTVGRNEQFF; cdr3_nt: TGCGCCAGCAGCCTTACGGTGGGAAGGAATGAGCAGTTCTTC
v_call: TRBV9; clone_size: once; j_call: TRBJ2-5; d_call: TRBD2; cdr3_length: 17; cdr3_aa: CASSPRTSGGYQETQYF; cdr3_nt: TGTGCCAGCAGCCCCAGGACTAGCGGGGGGTACCAAGAGACCCAGTACTTC
v_call: TRBV9; clone_size: .; j_call: TRBJ2-2; d_call: TRBD2; cdr3_length: 16; cdr3_aa: CASSVEASGESGELFF; cdr3_nt: TGTGCCAGCAGCGTAGAGGCTAGCGGGGAATCCGGGGAGCTGTTTTTT
v_call: TRBV25-1; clone_size: .; j_call: TRBJ2-3; d_call: .; cdr3_length: 12; cdr3_aa: CASKRPGDTQYF; cdr3_nt: TGTGCCAGCAAACGGCCGGGGGATACGCAGTATTTT
v_call: TRBV6-1; clone_size: .; j_call: TRBJ1-2; d_call: .; cdr3_length: 14; cdr3_aa: CASSLQGGDYGYTF; cdr3_nt: TGTGCCAGCAGCCTACAGGGCGGTGACTATGGCTACACCTTC
v_call: TRBV6-6; clone_size: .; j_call: TRBJ2-1; d_call: .; cdr3_length: 16; cdr3_aa: CASSSPGLARGNEQFF; cdr3_nt: TGTGCCAGCAGTTCCCCGGGACTGGCCCGGGGCAATGAGCAGTTCTTC
v_call: TRBV5-1; clone_size: .; j_call: TRBJ2-7; d_call: .; cdr3_length: 12; cdr3_aa: CASRFGTYEQYF; cdr3_nt: TGCGCCAGCAGGTTTGGAACCTACGAGCAGTACTTC
v_call: TRBV2; clone_size: .; j_call: TRBJ2-2; d_call: TRBD2; cdr3_length: 15; cdr3_aa: CASRGSRGGSGELFF; cdr3_nt: TGTGCCAGCAGGGGCTCGCGGGGGGGCAGCGGGGAGCTGTTTTTT
v_call: TRBV30; clone_size: once; j_call: TRBJ2-1; d_call: .; cdr3_length: 15; cdr3_aa: CAWSLIAGHYNEQFF; cdr3_nt: TGTGCCTGGAGTCTAATTGCGGGACACTACAATGAGCAGTTCTTC
v_call: TRBV6-5; clone_size: .; j_call: TRBJ2-5; d_call: .; cdr3_length: 15; cdr3_aa: CASSYKDSVWETQYF; cdr3_nt: TGTGCCAGCAGTTACAAGGACAGCGTTTGGGAGACCCAGTACTTC
v_call: TRBV15; clone_size: .; j_call: TRBJ1-4; d_call: .; cdr3_length: 17; cdr3_aa: CATSRELLVATNEKLFF; cdr3_nt: TGTGCCACCAGCAGAGAACTGCTCGTTGCAACTAATGAAAAACTGTTTTTT